These T cell receptor beta chains were read from a single sample in a study of T-cell memory formation after mild COVID-19. TCRdb ran MiXCR on the 5' RACE reads and lists one entry per CDR3 protein. The sample lists about 350,000 distinct CDR3 sequences; 14% were seen once. The sample was PBMCs or a T cell subset sorted from them (not recorded which). These receptors were obtained from a young man who had mild COVID-19 (a few samples of this study predate the infection). Cell type and time point are not known. The CDR3 runs from the conserved cysteine through the conserved F or W. D genes are given only for firm matches. Not every row has a clone size; where given, it reads once, few, many or a size class.

TRBV12-5,TRBJ2-7,.,.,CASGFGGPYEQYF,TGTGCTAGTGGTTTCGGGGGACCCTACGAGCAGTACTTC
TRBV4-3,TRBJ2-7,.,.,CASSQDGQGGYEQYF,TGCGCCAGCAGCCAAGACGGGCAGGGGGGCTACGAGCAGTACTTC
TRBV12-3/TRBV12-4,TRBJ2-7,.,.,CASSSLQGRGDKQYF,TGTGCCAGCAGCTCGCTACAGGGTCGGGGGGACAAGCAGTACTTC
TRBV9,TRBJ1-2,.,.,CASSGPYGYTF,TGTGCCAGCAGCGGTCCTTATGGCTACACCTTC
TRBV10-3,TRBJ2-4,.,.,CAISESGLSPKNIQYF,TGTGCCATCAGTGAGTCGGGACTTTCCCCCAAAAACATTCAGTACTTC
TRBV9,TRBJ2-2,few,TRBD2,CASSVGIGASGGDTGELFF,TGTGCCAGCAGCGTAGGGATCGGGGCTAGCGGGGGGGACACCGGGGAGCTGTTTTTT
TRBV12-3/TRBV12-4,TRBJ2-6,many,.,CASNEGTRTGANVLTF,TGTGCCAGCAACGAAGGGACTCGGACTGGGGCCAACGTCCTGACTTTC
TRBV20-1,TRBJ2-5,few,.,CSASHRKETQYF,TGCAGTGCTAGCCACAGAAAAGAGACCCAGTACTTC
TRBV25-1,TRBJ1-1,.,.,CASRWVGNTEAFF,TGTGCCAGCAGGTGGGTTGGCAACACTGAAGCTTTCTTT
TRBV7-2,TRBJ2-7,.,.,CASSLNDAYEQYF,TGTGCCAGCAGCCTTAACGATGCCTACGAGCAGTACTTC
TRBV30,TRBJ1-2,.,.,CAHPGEGKGYTF,TGTGCCCACCCCGGGGAGGGGAAAGGCTACACCTTC
TRBV7-9,TRBJ2-3,.,.,CASSLVMAGPTDTQYF,TGTGCCAGCAGCTTAGTCATGGCGGGGCCCACAGATACGCAGTATTTT